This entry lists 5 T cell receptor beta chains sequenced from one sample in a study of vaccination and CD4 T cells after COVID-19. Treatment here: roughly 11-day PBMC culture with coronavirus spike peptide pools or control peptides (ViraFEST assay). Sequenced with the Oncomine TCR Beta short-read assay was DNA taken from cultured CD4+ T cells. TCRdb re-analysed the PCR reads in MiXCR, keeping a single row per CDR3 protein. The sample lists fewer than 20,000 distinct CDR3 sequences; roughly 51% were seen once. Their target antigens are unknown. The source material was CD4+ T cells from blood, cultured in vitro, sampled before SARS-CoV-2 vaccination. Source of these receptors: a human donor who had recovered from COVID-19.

This chain's CDR3 is CASSYSTGGYEQYF. The CDR3 coding sequence is TGTGCCAGCAGTTACTCGACAGGGGGCTACGAGCAGTACTTC. This rearrangement joins TRBV6-2 or TRBV6-3 to TRBJ2-7, with 9 bases aligning to TRBD1. The CDR3 spans 14 residues. Germline assignment: CDR1 MNHEY and CDR2 SVGEGT. J gave up 3 bases and V 0 bases, and 0 bases lay outside the gene matches.

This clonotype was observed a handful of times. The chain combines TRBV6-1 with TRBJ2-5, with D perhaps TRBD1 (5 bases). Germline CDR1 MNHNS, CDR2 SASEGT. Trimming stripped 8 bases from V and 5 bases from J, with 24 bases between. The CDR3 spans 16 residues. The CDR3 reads CASSPSQGVIVETQYF. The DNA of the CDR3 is TGTGCCAGCTCCCCGTCTCAGGGCGTGATTGTGGAGACCCAGTACTTC.

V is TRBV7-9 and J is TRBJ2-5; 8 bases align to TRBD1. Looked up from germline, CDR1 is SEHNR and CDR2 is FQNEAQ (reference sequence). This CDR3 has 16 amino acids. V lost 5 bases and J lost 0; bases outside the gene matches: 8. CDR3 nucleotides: TGTGCCAGCAGCCAGGGACAGGACCTATACCAAGAGACCCAGTACTTC. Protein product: CASSQGQDLYQETQYF.

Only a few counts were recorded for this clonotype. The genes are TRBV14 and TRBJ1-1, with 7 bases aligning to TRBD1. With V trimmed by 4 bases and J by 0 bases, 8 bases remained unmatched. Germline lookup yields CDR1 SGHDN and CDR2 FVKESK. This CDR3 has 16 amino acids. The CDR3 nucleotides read TGTGCCAGCAGCCGACCCAGGGGGACTATGAACACTGAAGCTTTCTTT. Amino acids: CASSRPRGTMNTEAFF.

The CDR3 DNA reads as TGTGCCAGCAGCGATCAGGGTTTGGATACGCAGTATTTT. Encoded protein: CASSDQGLDTQYF. The chain couples TRBV7-8 to TRBJ2-3, with D possibly TRBD1 on 5 matching bases. The CDR3 covers 13 residues. The germline V and J ends were trimmed by 5 bases and 6 bases, with 12 bases remaining between them. Germline loops: CDR1 SGHVS, CDR2 FQNEAQ.